What follows are 29 T cell receptor beta chains derived from one specimen sequenced in a study of T cell responses to AZD1222 COVID-19 vaccine. Using immunoSEQ multiplex PCR, the repertoire was profiled, and TCRdb retains in-frame clones only, with some absent. The sample includes roughly 120,000 clones, about 89% seen only once; the top ten take 7.1%. This specimen consisted of peripheral blood, obtained 28 days after the second AZD1222 dose. The source of these receptors is an adult who received the AZD1222 COVID-19 vaccine.

The V and J genes are TRBV7-9 and TRBJ2-7; D may be TRBD2 (5 bases). The CDR3 length is 16 residues. CDR1 SEHNR and CDR2 FQNEAQ come from the germline V gene (reference sequence). V was trimmed by 5 bases and J by 3 bases, leaving 20 bases between them. CDR3 nucleotide sequence: TGTGCCAGCAGCCCCCTCGGAGGTACCTTGGACTACGAGCAGTACTTC. Its protein is CASSPLGGTLDYEQYF.

The CDR3 DNA reads TGTGCCAGCAGTTTGCTCAATGAGCAGTTCTTC. As protein: CASSLLNEQFF. The chain links TRBV28 to TRBJ2-1; unclear D gene. Trimming took 3 bases from V and 6 from J, leaving 3 bases between them. This CDR3 region has 11 residues. Germline lookup yields CDR1 MDHEN and CDR2 SYDVKM.

This clone was seen a handful of times. This chain connects TRBV25-1 to TRBJ2-5, with TRBD1 matching 9 bases. The CDR3 spans 14 residues. Trimming cost V 2 bases and J 5 bases; bases outside gene matches: 3. Per germline, CDR1 MGHDK and CDR2 SYGVNS. The CDR3 region has the DNA TGTGCCAGCAGTGAAGGAGGACAGGGGGAGACCCAGTACTTC. Translating it yields CASSEGGQGETQYF.

On this clone itself: The same CDR3 arises from other DNA sequences in this sample as well. V usage is TRBV13 and J usage is TRBJ2-7, with D unresolved. Trimming took 0 bases from V and 4 from J, leaving 4 bases between them. The CDR3 length is 12 residues. Germline V gene data show CDR1 as PRHDT and CDR2 as FYEKMQ (reference sequence). This CDR3 reads CASSLGRYEQYF. In DNA, the CDR3 is TGTGCCAGCAGCTTAGGTCGATACGAGCAGTACTTC. Full variable domain (outside the CDR3, taken from reference TRBV13 and TRBJ2-7): AAGVIQSPRHLIKEKRETATLKCYPIPRHDTVYWYQQGPGQDPQFLISFYEKMQSDKGSIPDRFSAQQFSDYHSELNMSSLELGDSALYFCASSLGRYEQYFGPGTRLTVT.

The chain couples TRBV7-2 to TRBJ2-4; D gene ambiguous. This CDR3 contains 15 residues. The germline CDR1 and CDR2 sequences are SGHTA and FQGNSA. V dropped 3 bases and J dropped 0 bases, with 9 bases sitting between them. CDR3 nucleotide sequence: TGTGCCAGCAGCTTCACCCCACTAGCCAAAAACATTCAGTACTTC. It translates to CASSFTPLAKNIQYF.

In DNA, the CDR3 is TGTGCCAGCAGATATCTACAGGGGACCCATGGCTACACCTTC. Residues: CASRYLQGTHGYTF. The chain recombines TRBV27 with TRBJ1-2; TRBD1 aligns across 7 bases. V shed 6 bases and J 6 bases; nucleotides not matched to a gene: 10. Germline V gives CDR1 MNHEY, CDR2 SMNVEV (reference sequence). The CDR3 is 14 amino acids.

The chain links TRBV11-2 to TRBJ2-7; D perhaps matches TRBD2 (6 bases). Germline-derived CDR1 and CDR2 are SGHAT and FQNNGV. Trimming cost V 1 base and J 3 bases, with 13 bases left between them. This CDR3 has 15 residues. The CDR3 region is CASSLGVAVNYEQYF. DNA of the CDR3: TGTGCCAGCAGCTTAGGGGTAGCGGTGAACTACGAGCAGTACTTC.

The chain couples TRBV7-2 to TRBJ2-7, with 9 bases that match TRBD2. Germline V lookup: CDR1 SGHTA, CDR2 FQGNSA. Unmatched junction bases numbered 3, after V lost 0 bases and J lost 3 bases. This CDR3 is built from 15 residues. The CDR3 DNA follows: TGTGCCAGCAGCTTAGCGGGGACTAGCTACTACGAGCAGTACTTC. Translating it yields CASSLAGTSYYEQYF.

This clone was recorded only once. J is TRBJ1-5 and V is TRBV7-9, with D uncertain. Trimming left V 8 bases short and J 6 bases short, with 17 bases between. The CDR3 consists of 14 residues. Germline lookup yields CDR1 SEHNR and CDR2 FQNEAQ (reference sequence). This CDR3 reads CASSLDGYGQPQHF. The CDR3 bases are TGTGCCAGCTCATTGGACGGGTACGGTCAGCCCCAGCATTTT.

J is TRBJ1-2 and V is TRBV5-1, with unresolved D. Per the germline V gene, CDR1 is SGHRS and CDR2 is YFSETQ. The V end lost 0 bases, the J end lost 7 bases, and 10 bases lay between the germline ends. CDR3 length: 13 residues. In DNA, the CDR3 is TGCGCCAGCAGCTTGGGGGGAGACGGTGGCTACACCTTC. As protein: CASSLGGDGGYTF.

This sequence joins TRBV2 and TRBJ2-1; a possible D gene is TRBD1 (5 bases). In germline, CDR1 is SNHLY, CDR2 FYNNEI. This CDR3 region has 11 residues. DNA for the CDR3: TGTGCAGGGGCCCCCTACAATGAGCAGTTCTTC. This gives the protein CAGAPYNEQFF.

By frequency in the sample, this clone is medium-sized. The rearrangement joins TRBV5-4 to TRBJ1-4; 7 nucleotides line up with TRBD1. Per germline, CDR1 SGHNT and CDR2 YYREEE (reference sequence). J lost 7 bases, V lost 4 bases, and 13 bases had no gene match. This CDR3 contains 16 residues. The CDR3 region is CASSPGATGDSEKLFF. The CDR3 bases are TGTGCCAGCAGCCCGGGGGCCACAGGGGATAGTGAAAAACTGTTTTTT. Full variable domain (outside the CDR3, taken from reference TRBV5-4 and TRBJ1-4): ETGVTQSPTHLIKTRGQQVTLRCSSQSGHNTVSWYQQALGQGPQFIFQYYREEENGRGNFPPRFSGLQFPNYSSELNVNALELDDSALYLCASSPGATGDSEKLFFGSGTQLSVL.

The chain carries TRBV19 and TRBJ1-2, with no clear D. Germline V gene data show CDR1 as LNHDA and CDR2 as SQIVND (reference sequence). V lost 10 bases and J lost 4, with 16 bases in between. CDR3 length: 13 amino acids. The CDR3 region is CATRAGATYGYTF. CDR3 sequence (DNA): TGTGCCACCCGGGCAGGAGCCACCTATGGCTACACCTTC.

This sequence joins TRBV5-5 and TRBJ2-7; 8 positions match TRBD1. The length of the CDR3 is 15 residues. Per the germline V gene, CDR1 is SGHKS and CDR2 is YYEKEE (reference sequence). Trimming took 0 bases from V and 3 from J; bases not matched to a gene: 5. CDR3 nucleotides: TGTGCCAGCAGCTTGGAGTTTACAGGGGGCTACGAGCAGTACTTC. It codes for CASSLEFTGGYEQYF.

This chain's CDR3 is CASKVWGLETQYF. DNA for the CDR3: TGTGCCAGCAAAGTCTGGGGTTTGGAGACCCAGTACTTC. The chain links TRBV28 to TRBJ2-5; unclear D gene. V was clipped by 7 bases and J by 5 bases, with 14 bases between them. CDR3 size: 13 residues. Germline V gene lookup returns CDR1 MDHEN and CDR2 SYDVKM.

The count of this clone is one. The genes are TRBV2 and TRBJ2-7; no reliable D call. The CDR3 has 9 residues. V lost 9 bases and J 4 bases, leaving 4 bases between the germline ends. Germline CDR1 and CDR2: SNHLY and FYNNEI. The CDR3: CASGYEQYF. CDR3 bases: TGTGCCAGTGGGTACGAGCAGTACTTC.

The V and J genes are TRBV19 and TRBJ1-5; 7 positions match TRBD1. J gave up 7 bases and V 9 bases, and 9 bases lay outside the gene matches. CDR1 LNHDA and CDR2 SQIVND come from the germline V gene (reference sequence). This CDR3 is 13 amino acids long. The CDR3 loop is CASADRAGQPQHF. The CDR3 DNA follows: TGTGCCAGCGCCGACAGGGCGGGCCAGCCCCAGCATTTT.

V and J are TRBV3-1 (or the pseudogene TRBV3-2) and TRBJ1-2; D perhaps matches TRBD1 (5 bases). Trimming removed 4 bases from V and 8 bases from J, with 17 bases in between. CDR1 LGHDT and CDR2 YNNKEL come from the germline V gene (reference sequence). This CDR3 comprises 14 residues. DNA for the CDR3: TGTGCCAGCAGCCCCAGAGGGGAGGTATGGGGCTACACCTTC. It yields the protein CASSPRGEVWGYTF.

The chain recombines TRBV6-5 with TRBJ2-7; 9 bases line up with TRBD2. The CDR3 is made up of 15 amino acids. Germline loops: CDR1 MNHEY, CDR2 SVGAGI. J was trimmed by 6 bases and V by 0 bases; bases with no gene match: 6. The CDR3 reads CASSYSGGRGIEQYF. CDR3 nucleotides: TGTGCCAGCAGTTACTCTGGCGGGAGGGGAATCGAGCAGTACTTC.

This sequence joins TRBV2 and TRBJ2-7, with D hard to call. This CDR3 has 12 residues. V lost 6 bases and J 2 bases, leaving 8 bases between the germline ends. CDR1 is SNHLY, CDR2 FYNNEI, per germline. As DNA, the CDR3 is TGTGCCAGCAGAAGGCTCACCTACGAGCAGTACTTC. This gives the protein CASRRLTYEQYF.

CDR3 sequence (DNA): TGTGCCAGCAGCTTAGCAGATACGCAGTATTTT. Translated, it gives CASSLADTQYF. The gene calls are TRBV7-9 and TRBJ2-3; no definite D call. Trimming pared 0 bases from V and 5 bases from J, leaving 0 bases between. Germline CDR1 and CDR2: SEHNR and FQNEAQ (reference sequence). This CDR3 spans 11 amino acids.

A single count supports this clone. V usage is TRBV4-1 and J usage is TRBJ2-3; D is ambiguous. Trimming cost V 3 bases and J 2 bases, with 9 bases left between them. The CDR3 contains 14 residues. Germline CDR1 is MGHRA and CDR2 is YSYEKL. The CDR3: CASSQVGPTDTQYF. CDR3 bases: TGCGCCAGCAGCCAGGTCGGACCCACAGATACGCAGTATTTT.

The gene calls are TRBV2 and TRBJ2-7, with 8 positions matching TRBD1. Germline assignment: CDR1 SNHLY and CDR2 FYNNEI. This CDR3 is 18 amino acids long. The trim removed 6 bases at V and 0 bases at J, leaving 16 bases unmatched. The CDR3 loop is CASRTFSPGQANSYEQYF. The DNA for the CDR3 is TGTGCCAGCAGAACCTTTTCGCCGGGACAGGCTAACTCCTACGAGCAGTACTTC.

The chain combines TRBV19 with TRBJ2-7; D possibly corresponds to TRBD1 (6 bases). Germline CDR1 LNHDA, CDR2 SQIVND (reference sequence). CDR3 length equals 15 residues. V lost 0 bases and J lost 2, with 11 bases in between. The CDR3 DNA reads as TGTGCCAGTAGTATAGAACAGGGCCCGGCCTACGAGCAGTACTTC. Its translation is CASSIEQGPAYEQYF.

This clone has more than one count but fewer than ten. This chain links TRBV19 with TRBJ2-7; D not resolved. The V end was cut by 1 base, the J end by 3 bases, with 10 bases between. Germline V CDR1 and CDR2: LNHDA, SQIVND (reference sequence). The CDR3 contains 14 residues. The CDR3 sequence: CASSIVSSGYEQYF. CDR3 coding DNA: TGTGCCAGTAGTATAGTCAGCTCCGGCTACGAGCAGTACTTC.

J is TRBJ2-3 and V is TRBV4-1; tentatively, D is TRBD1 (5 bases). The CDR3 totals 17 residues. The germline V and J ends were trimmed by 0 bases and 2 bases, with 15 bases remaining between them. CDR1 is MGHRA and CDR2 is YSYEKL in the germline V gene. This CDR3 reads CASSQDPDMGYTDTQYF. CDR3 nucleotide sequence: TGCGCCAGCAGCCAAGATCCGGACATGGGATACACAGATACGCAGTATTTT.

Only one count was recorded for this clone. The CDR3 is CASMKGLAYEQYF. The CDR3 DNA follows: TGTGCCAGCATGAAAGGGCTAGCCTACGAGCAGTACTTC. This chain uses TRBV7-9 with TRBJ2-7; D uncertain. Per germline, CDR1 SEHNR and CDR2 FQNEAQ (reference sequence). The CDR3 loop spans 13 amino acids. V lost 7 bases and J lost 2, with 12 bases in between.

The V call is TRBV12-3 or TRBV12-4, the J call TRBJ2-7; the D gene is possibly TRBD1 (7 bases). V lost 5 bases to trimming and J lost 11 bases, with 19 bases between them. This CDR3 spans 13 amino acids. CDR3 residues: CASSLNQGGRKYF. In DNA form, the CDR3 reads TGTGCCAGCAGTCTCAACCAGGGGGGCAGAAAGTACTTC.

The V gene is TRBV30, the J gene TRBJ1-1, with 9 bases identical to TRBD1. The CDR3 sequence is 14 residues long. The germline V gene encodes CDR1 GTSNPN and CDR2 SVGIG (reference sequence). V lost 3 bases, J lost 5 bases, and 7 bases stayed unmatched. The CDR3 region has the DNA TGTGCCTGGAGAAATACAGGGGGCCGGACTGAAGCTTTCTTT. Translation: CAWRNTGGRTEAFF.